Listed here are 23 T cell receptor beta chains from one sample, sequenced in a study of molecular identifiers for immune sequencing clone quantification (dated by TCRdb to 2016 to 2019). The library came from PCR. Sequencing instrument: NextSeq 500. In-frame beta chains were kept once TCRdb had trimmed the public reads at Q25 with fastp and called clones with MiXCR. Rows are combined by CDR3 protein, so each entry shows the most common genes and DNA. The sample table lists nearly 650,000 distinct CDR3 sequences, roughly 23% of them with a count of one. The ten largest clones represent 0.75% to 0.8% of the sample. The source material was naive CD8+ T cells from blood, with Jurkat cell RNA spiked in. The sample's cell subset or site label, decoded: FACS-sorted CD8+CD4-CCR7+CD45RA+ naive T cells. The receptor set was obtained from a human donor in good health. Some libraries in this study had Jurkat cell RNA spiked in.

This clonotype was counted only a few times. This chain uses TRBV27 with TRBJ2-7, with 7 bases that match TRBD2. The CDR3 totals 15 residues. J lost 3 bases, V lost 6 bases, and 11 bases had no gene match. Germline CDR1 reads MNHEY; CDR2 reads SMNVEV (reference sequence). The CDR3 reads CASRIGWEGSYEQYF. CDR3 DNA sequence: TGTGCCAGCAGAATCGGGTGGGAGGGCAGCTACGAGCAGTACTTC.

This clonotype was seen a few times. The CDR3 DNA follows: TGTGCCAGCAGAACAACAGGGTACAATGAGCAGTTCTTC. As protein: CASRTTGYNEQFF. This chain uses TRBV6-6 with TRBJ2-1; tentatively, D is TRBD1 (6 bases). The V end was cut by 6 bases, the J end by 4 bases, with 10 bases between. The CDR3 loop spans 13 amino acids. Per germline, CDR1 MNHNY and CDR2 SVGAGI (reference sequence).

This clonotype was picked up many times. The V call is TRBV30, the J call TRBJ1-5; tentatively, D is TRBD1 (6 bases). In germline, CDR1 is GTSNPN, CDR2 SVGIG (reference sequence). This CDR3 comprises 14 residues. V was trimmed by 2 bases and J by 4 bases, leaving 12 bases between them. The CDR3 loop is CAWSPDSGNQPQHF. CDR3 in DNA: TGTGCCTGGAGTCCGGACAGTGGTAATCAGCCCCAGCATTTT.

The chain combines TRBV14 with TRBJ1-2, with D unclear. This CDR3 comprises 13 residues. The V end was cut by 1 base, the J end by 4 bases, with 7 bases between. Looked up from germline, CDR1 is SGHDN and CDR2 is FVKESK. CDR3 region: CASSQVEFYGYTF. DNA of the CDR3: TGTGCCAGCAGCCAAGTGGAATTCTATGGCTACACCTTC. Looking up the rest from reference TRBV14 and TRBJ1-2 gives the full variable domain: EAGVTQFPSHSVIEKGQTVTLRCDPISGHDNLYWYRRVMGKEIKFLLHFVKESKQDESGMPNNRFLAERTGGTYSTLKVQPAELEDSGVYFCASSQVEFYGYTFGSGTRLTVV.

This clonotype was seen a few times. This may arise from a read error, as a much more abundant clone is one base away. CDR3 protein: CASSSLDPSGADVLTF. The CDR3 bases are TGTGCCAGCAGTTCCCTCGACCCCTCTGGGGCCGACGTCCTGACTTTC. The rearrangement links TRBV28 to TRBJ2-6, with a possible D match to TRBD1 (5 bases). This CDR3 comprises 16 residues. Germline V gives CDR1 MDHEN, CDR2 SYDVKM.

The V and J genes are TRBV24-1 and TRBJ2-7, with D unresolved. Trimming removed 1 base from V and 2 bases from J, with 11 bases in between. The CDR3 length is 15 residues. Germline-derived CDR1 and CDR2 are KGHDR and SFDVKD. CDR3 nucleotide sequence: TGTGCCACCAGTGATTTACCAGCCCGGGCCTACGAGCAGTACTTC. It is translated as CATSDLPARAYEQYF.

This clonotype was observed a few times. The chain combines TRBV13 with TRBJ2-7, with 10 bases matching TRBD1. Germline V gene sequence: CDR1 PRHDT, CDR2 FYEKMQ (reference sequence). The CDR3 loop spans 15 amino acids. V gave up 0 bases and J gave up 7 bases; unmatched junction bases: 6. The DNA of the CDR3 is TGTGCCAGCAGCTTAGGCCCCGGGACAGGGGAGGAGCAGTACTTC. Its protein product is CASSLGPGTGEEQYF. Combining the CDR3 with reference TRBV13 and TRBJ2-7 gives the whole variable domain AAGVIQSPRHLIKEKRETATLKCYPIPRHDTVYWYQQGPGQDPQFLISFYEKMQSDKGSIPDRFSAQQFSDYHSELNMSSLELGDSALYFCASSLGPGTGEEQYFGPGTRLTVT.

The chain has TRBV6-2 or TRBV6-3 and TRBJ2-1, with 10 bases fitting TRBD2. The germline V gene has CDR1 MNHEY and CDR2 SVGEGT. V lost 7 bases to trimming and J lost 9 bases; unmatched junction nucleotides: 6. The CDR3 consists of 13 residues. CDR3 residues: CASTLAGVGEQFF. In DNA form, the CDR3 reads TGTGCCAGCACGCTAGCGGGGGTTGGTGAGCAGTTCTTC.

This clonotype was counted at least ten times. V is TRBV5-6 and J is TRBJ2-7, with 8 bases fitting TRBD2. The V gene's germline CDR1 is SGHDT and CDR2 YYEEEE. The CDR3 extends over 17 amino acids. V lost 0 bases and J lost 3; bases outside the gene matches: 11. CDR3 DNA sequence: TGTGCCAGCAGCTTGGGGCCCGCCGGGACTAGTCGCTACGAGCAGTACTTC. Translating it yields CASSLGPAGTSRYEQYF.

Note on this clonotype: A read error may be the cause here, since a much bigger clone is one base away. V gene TRBV4-3 combines with J gene TRBJ2-7; no clear D gene. There are 15 residues in the CDR3. The V gene's germline CDR1 is LGHNA and CDR2 YSLEER. Deletions cut 1 base from V and 3 bases from J, with 13 bases between. The CDR3, as DNA: TGCGCCAGCAGCCAAGGTGCATGGCTGGGCTACGAGCAGTACTTC. This sequence encodes CASSQGAWLGYEQYF.

As for this clonotype: This may come from a read error, since a much larger clone is one base off. The rearrangement joins TRBV15 to TRBJ2-5, with TRBD1 as a possible D gene (6 bases). Germline V gives CDR1 LNHNV, CDR2 YYDKDF (reference sequence). The ends were cut back, 0 bases at V and 0 bases at J, with 14 bases in the middle. The CDR3 runs 17 residues. CDR3 loop: CATSREYWTEHQETQYF. CDR3 nucleotide sequence: TGTGCCACCAGCAGAGAATATTGGACAGAGCACCAAGAGACCCAGTACTTC.

This clonotype was observed many times. This sequence joins TRBV4-2 and TRBJ2-7; 8 bases are a match to TRBD2. This CDR3 spans 15 amino acids. Germline CDR1 is LGHNA and CDR2 is YNFKEQ. The J segment lost 4 bases and the V segment lost 1 base, leaving 6 bases of the junction unmatched. CDR3 bases: TGTGCCAGCAGCCAAGTCAGCGGGAGTTTTTACGAGCAGTACTTC. The encoded protein is CASSQVSGSFYEQYF.

To note about this clonotype: A read error may produce the germline difference seen at one junction end. V usage is TRBV12-3 or TRBV12-4 and J usage is TRBJ2-3; possibly TRBD1 for D (7 bases). The CDR3 loop spans 16 amino acids. The CDR3 sequence: CASSLAQGGSTDSQYF. In DNA, the CDR3 is TGTGCCAGCAGTTTAGCGCAGGGGGGCAGCACAGATTCGCAGTATTTT.

With respect to this clonotype: This may come from a read error, since a much larger clone is one base off. The V call is TRBV6-2 or TRBV6-3, the J call TRBJ1-1; D not certain. CDR3 length: 15 amino acids. V shed 5 bases and J shed 2 bases, with 15 bases lying between them. Germline assignment: CDR1 MNHEY and CDR2 SVGEGT. This chain's CDR3 is CASSPLRDSNTEAFF. As DNA, the CDR3 is TGTGCCAGCAGTCCCCTCCGGGATTCTAACACTGAAGCTTTCTTT.

Turning to this clonotype: A much larger clone lies one base from this, so it may be a read error. The gene calls are TRBV5-3 and TRBJ2-1, with a tentative D call TRBD2 (7 bases). TRBV5-3 is recorded as an ORF, its role being uncertain. Trimming stripped 9 bases from V and 6 bases from J, with 19 bases between. The CDR3 loop spans 14 amino acids. CDR3 sequence reads: CAIRTGEGGNEQFF. The CDR3 region has the DNA TGTGCCATCCGCACGGGGGAGGGGGGCAATGAGCAGTTCTTC.

This clonotype was seen a few times. This rearrangement joins TRBV9 to TRBJ1-1; D uncertain. CDR1 SGDLS and CDR2 YYNGEE come from the germline V gene. Trimming took 4 bases from V and 11 from J, leaving 15 bases between them. CDR3 length: 12 residues. Here the CDR3 reads CASSSFGSPAFF. The CDR3 nucleotides are TGTGCCAGCAGCTCCTTTGGGTCCCCGGCTTTCTTT.

The chain combines TRBV12-3 or TRBV12-4 with TRBJ2-1; TRBD1 agrees at 7 bases. J gave up 9 bases and V 10 bases, and 18 bases lay outside the gene matches. The CDR3 has 15 residues. The chain's CDR3 is CATQAYKTGIGEQFF. CDR3 nucleotide sequence: TGTGCCACCCAAGCTTATAAGACAGGGATCGGTGAGCAGTTCTTC.

The CDR3 DNA reads as TGTGCCAGTAGTATAGTAGCGAACTCCTACAATGAGCAGTTCTTC. Translating gives CASSIVANSYNEQFF. This rearrangement joins TRBV19 to TRBJ2-1; perhaps TRBD2 as D (5 bases). V was trimmed by 1 base and J by 0 bases, leaving 7 bases between them. The CDR3 consists of 15 residues. Germline V gives CDR1 LNHDA, CDR2 SQIVND (reference sequence).

This clonotype has more than one count but fewer than ten. The chain couples TRBV11-2 to TRBJ2-7; the match to TRBD2 covers 7 bases. V shed 2 bases, J shed 6 bases, and the junction held 4 bases outside the gene matches. CDR1 and CDR2 (germline): SGHAT, FQNNGV. The CDR3 totals 13 residues. The CDR3 region is CASSLKGEGEQYF. The DNA for the CDR3 is TGTGCCAGCAGCTTAAAAGGGGAGGGCGAGCAGTACTTC.

The rearrangement joins TRBV2 to TRBJ1-2, with a weak D call TRBD1 (5 bases). Germline V gives CDR1 SNHLY, CDR2 FYNNEI. The CDR3 runs to 15 residues. The V and J ends lost 1 base and 5 bases respectively, with 14 bases between them. The CDR3 nucleotides are TGTGCCAGCAGTGAAGAGGCTGGGGCAGCTTATGGCTACACCTTC. Protein sequence: CASSEEAGAAYGYTF.

The table lists this clonotype with a few counts. This clone may be a read error of a much larger clone one base away. The V gene is TRBV30, the J gene TRBJ2-5; D uncertain. CDR3 length: 10 amino acids. Germline-derived CDR1 and CDR2 are GTSNPN and SVGIG (reference sequence). Trimming stripped 2 bases from V and 14 bases from J, with 12 bases between. The CDR3 loop is CAWSSETHYF. The CDR3 DNA reads TGTGCCTGGAGTTCCGAGACTCATTACTTC.

This clonotype came up a few times. This chain uses TRBV19 with TRBJ2-3, with D unresolved. The CDR3 contains 14 residues. Germline V gives CDR1 LNHDA, CDR2 SQIVND (reference sequence). Trimming shortened V by 3 bases and J by 2 bases, and 9 bases separated the two germline ends. The CDR3 is CASSIYISTDTQYF. CDR3 sequence (DNA): TGTGCCAGTAGTATTTACATCTCCACAGATACGCAGTATTTT. Full variable domain (missing parts from reference TRBV19 and TRBJ2-3): DGGITQSPKYLFRKEGQNVTLSCEQNLNHDAMYWYRQDPGQGLRLIYYSQIVNDFQKGDIAEGYSVSREKKESFPLTVTSAQKNPTAFYLCASSIYISTDTQYFGPGTRLTVL.

This clonotype was detected only a few times. This CDR3 is CASSVVWDRDTQYF. The CDR3 region has the DNA TGTGCCAGCAGCGTAGTGTGGGACCGAGATACGCAGTATTTT. This chain uses TRBV9 with TRBJ2-3; D may match TRBD1 or TRBD2 (5 bases each). The CDR3 is made up of 14 amino acids. Trimming took 0 bases from V and 5 from J, leaving 10 bases between them. Germline V lookup: CDR1 SGDLS, CDR2 YYNGEE.